This section outlines one T cell receptor (beta chain) sequence together with its context. Antigen specificity is unknown. Both peripheral blood and punch biopsies of lesional scalp skin were obtained from patients who had alopecia areata. Sorting from PBMCs produced CD4+ and CD8+ T cells. The data were obtained in a study of CD8+ T cells in alopecia areata. Study-level results: Mice showed clearer TCR sharing than patients did, a gap that was possibly HLA-related. Higher clonality and more expanded CD8+ clones appeared in lesional than normal scalp.

cDNA reverse transcribed from extracted RNA served as the sequencing template. Sequencing was performed with immunoSEQ multiplex PCR; in TCRdb, only in-frame clones are kept and a portion is missing. Here the sample spans tens of thousands of clones, approximately 46% being singletons. The V gene lost 6 bases and the J gene lost 4 bases, with 10 bases spanning the gap. Germline V gene lookup returns CDR1 SGDLS and CDR2 YYNGEE. The CDR3 has 13 amino acids. The clonotype originates from a human donor with alopecia areata. This chain connects TRBV9 to TRBJ2-2, with D possibly matching TRBD2 (5 bases). The source material was CD8+ T cells sorted from blood, sampled at week 0. The CDR3, as DNA: TGTGCCAGCACGGGGTTCGTCACCGGGGAGCTGTTTTTT. Its translation is CASTGFVTGELFF.